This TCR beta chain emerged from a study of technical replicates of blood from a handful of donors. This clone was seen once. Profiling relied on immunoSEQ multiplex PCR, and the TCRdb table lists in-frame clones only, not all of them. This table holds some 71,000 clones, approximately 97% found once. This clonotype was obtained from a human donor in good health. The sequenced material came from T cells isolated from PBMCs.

The CDR3 bases are TGTGCCAGCAGCTTATACCCTCGAGGACAGGGAAGTAACTACGAGCAGTACTTC. As protein: CASSLYPRGQGSNYEQYF. The chain recombines TRBV5-4 with TRBJ2-7, with 8 bases matching TRBD1. Germline assignment: CDR1 SGHNT and CDR2 YYREEE (reference sequence). The V gene end was trimmed by 2 bases and the J gene end by 3 bases; junction bases not matched to a gene: 16. The CDR3 has 18 residues.